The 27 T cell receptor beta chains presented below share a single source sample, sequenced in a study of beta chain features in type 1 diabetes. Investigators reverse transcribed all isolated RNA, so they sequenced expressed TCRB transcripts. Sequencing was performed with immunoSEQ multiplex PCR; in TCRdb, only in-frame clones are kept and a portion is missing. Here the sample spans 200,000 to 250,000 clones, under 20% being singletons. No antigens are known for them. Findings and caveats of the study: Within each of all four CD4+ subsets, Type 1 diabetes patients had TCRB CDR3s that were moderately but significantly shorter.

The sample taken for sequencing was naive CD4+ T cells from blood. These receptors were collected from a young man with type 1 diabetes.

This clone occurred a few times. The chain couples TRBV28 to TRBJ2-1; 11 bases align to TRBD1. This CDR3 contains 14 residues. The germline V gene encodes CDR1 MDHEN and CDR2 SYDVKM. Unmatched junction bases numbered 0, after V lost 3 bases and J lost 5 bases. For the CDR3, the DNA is TGTGCCAGCAGTTTGGGACAGGGGGACAATGAGCAGTTCTTC. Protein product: CASSLGQGDNEQFF.

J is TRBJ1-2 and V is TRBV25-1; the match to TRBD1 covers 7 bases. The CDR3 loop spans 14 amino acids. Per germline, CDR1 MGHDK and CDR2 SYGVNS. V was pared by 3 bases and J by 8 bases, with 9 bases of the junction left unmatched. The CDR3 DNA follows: TGTGCCAGCAGTGACCCCGGGACAGCGAGAGGCTACACCTTC. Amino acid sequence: CASSDPGTARGYTF.

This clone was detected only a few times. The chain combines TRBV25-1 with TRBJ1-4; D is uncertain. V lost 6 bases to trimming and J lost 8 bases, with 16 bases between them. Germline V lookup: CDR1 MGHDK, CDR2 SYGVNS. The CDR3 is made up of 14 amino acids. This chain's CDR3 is CASSLTLGGEKLFF. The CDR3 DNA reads TGTGCCAGCAGCCTGACACTGGGTGGAGAAAAACTGTTTTTT.

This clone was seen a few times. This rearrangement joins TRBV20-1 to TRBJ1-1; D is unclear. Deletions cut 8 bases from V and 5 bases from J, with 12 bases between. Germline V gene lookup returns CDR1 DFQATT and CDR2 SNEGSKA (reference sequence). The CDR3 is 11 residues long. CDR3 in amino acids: CSSKTGTEAFF. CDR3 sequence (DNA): TGCAGTTCGAAGACGGGGACTGAAGCTTTCTTT.

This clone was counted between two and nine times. The CDR3 nucleotides read TGTGCCAGCAGCGCTCTCGATAAGGGTGGAACTGAAGCTTTCTTT. Its protein product is CASSALDKGGTEAFF. The rearrangement joins TRBV9 to TRBJ1-1; D remains unclear. This CDR3 region has 15 residues. The V end was cut by 3 bases, the J end by 5 bases, with 17 bases between. The V gene's germline CDR1 is SGDLS and CDR2 YYNGEE.

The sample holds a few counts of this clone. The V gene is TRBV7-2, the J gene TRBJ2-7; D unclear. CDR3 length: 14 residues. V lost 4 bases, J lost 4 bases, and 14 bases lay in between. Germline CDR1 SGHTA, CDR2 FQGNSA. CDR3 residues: CASSSQGRFYEQYF. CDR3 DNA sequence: TGTGCCAGCAGCTCTCAAGGCCGCTTTTACGAGCAGTACTTC.

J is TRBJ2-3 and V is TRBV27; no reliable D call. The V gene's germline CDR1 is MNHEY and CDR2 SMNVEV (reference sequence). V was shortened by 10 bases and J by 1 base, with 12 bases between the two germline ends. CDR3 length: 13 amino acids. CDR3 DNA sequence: TGTGCCACCCGAGGAACGGGCACAGATACGCAGTATTTT. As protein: CATRGTGTDTQYF.

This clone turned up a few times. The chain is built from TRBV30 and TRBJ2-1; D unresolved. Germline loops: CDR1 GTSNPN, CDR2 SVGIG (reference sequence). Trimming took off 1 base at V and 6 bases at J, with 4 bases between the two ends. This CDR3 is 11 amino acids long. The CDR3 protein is CAWSAINEQFF. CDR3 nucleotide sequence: TGTGCCTGGAGTGCGATCAATGAGCAGTTCTTC. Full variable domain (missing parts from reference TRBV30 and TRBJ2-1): SQTIHQWPATLVQPVGSPLSLECTVEGTSNPNLYWYRQAAGRGLQLLFYSVGIGQISSEVPQNLSASRPQDRQFILSSKKLLLSDSGFYLCAWSAINEQFFGPGTRLTVL.

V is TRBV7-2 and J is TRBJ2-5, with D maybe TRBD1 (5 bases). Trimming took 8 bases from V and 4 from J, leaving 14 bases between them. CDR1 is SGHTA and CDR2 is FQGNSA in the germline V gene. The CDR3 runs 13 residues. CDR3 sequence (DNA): TGTGCCAGCGGTGCCTTGGGGCTAGAGACCCAGTACTTC. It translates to CASGALGLETQYF.

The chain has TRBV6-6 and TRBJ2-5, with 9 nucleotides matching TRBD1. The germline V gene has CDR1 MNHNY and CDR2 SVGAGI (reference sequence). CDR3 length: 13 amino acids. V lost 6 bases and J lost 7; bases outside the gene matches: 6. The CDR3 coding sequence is TGTGCCAGCAGAAACGGACAGGGGATGACCCAGTACTTC. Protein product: CASRNGQGMTQYF.

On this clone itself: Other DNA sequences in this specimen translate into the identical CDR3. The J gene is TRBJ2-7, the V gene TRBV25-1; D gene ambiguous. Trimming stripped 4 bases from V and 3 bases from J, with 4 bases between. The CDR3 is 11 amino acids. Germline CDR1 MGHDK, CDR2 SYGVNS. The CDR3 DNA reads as TGTGCCAGCAGTGGGTACTACGAGCAGTACTTC. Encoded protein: CASSGYYEQYF.

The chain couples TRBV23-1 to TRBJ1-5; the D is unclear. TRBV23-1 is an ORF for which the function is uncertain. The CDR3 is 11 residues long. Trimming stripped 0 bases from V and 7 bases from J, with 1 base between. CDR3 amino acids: CASSQSQPQHF. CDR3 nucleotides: TGCGCCAGCAGTCAATCCCAGCCCCAGCATTTT.

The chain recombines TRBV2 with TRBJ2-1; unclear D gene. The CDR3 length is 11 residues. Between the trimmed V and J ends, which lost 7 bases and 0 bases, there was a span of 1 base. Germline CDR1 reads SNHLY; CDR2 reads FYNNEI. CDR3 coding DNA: TGTGCCAGCACCTCCTACAATGAGCAGTTCTTC. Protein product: CASTSYNEQFF.

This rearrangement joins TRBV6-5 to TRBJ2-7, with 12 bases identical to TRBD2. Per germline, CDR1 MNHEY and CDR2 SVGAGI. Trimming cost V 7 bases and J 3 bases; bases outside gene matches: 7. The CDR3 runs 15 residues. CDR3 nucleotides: TGTGCCAGCACCCCGACTAGCGGGGGCCGCTACGAGCAGTACTTC. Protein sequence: CASTPTSGGRYEQYF.

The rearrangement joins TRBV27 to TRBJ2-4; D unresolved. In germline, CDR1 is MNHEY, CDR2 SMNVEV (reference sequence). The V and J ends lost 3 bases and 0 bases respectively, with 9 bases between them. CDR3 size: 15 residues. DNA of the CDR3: TGTGCCAGCAGTTTGACGGATTTAGCCAAAAACATTCAGTACTTC. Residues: CASSLTDLAKNIQYF.

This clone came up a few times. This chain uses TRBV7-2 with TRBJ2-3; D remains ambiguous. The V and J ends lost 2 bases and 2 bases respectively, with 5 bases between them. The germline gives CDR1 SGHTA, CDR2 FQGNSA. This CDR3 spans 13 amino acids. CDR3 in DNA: TGTGCCAGCAGCTTAAAAATCACAGATACGCAGTATTTT. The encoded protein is CASSLKITDTQYF.

The CDR3 region is CASNRFLGSSYEQYF. The CDR3 coding sequence is TGTGCCAGCAATCGGTTTTTGGGAAGCTCCTACGAGCAGTACTTC. The chain has TRBV28 and TRBJ2-7; D is uncertain. This CDR3 spans 15 amino acids. Per germline, CDR1 MDHEN and CDR2 SYDVKM. Deletions cut 7 bases from V and 0 bases from J, with 16 bases between.

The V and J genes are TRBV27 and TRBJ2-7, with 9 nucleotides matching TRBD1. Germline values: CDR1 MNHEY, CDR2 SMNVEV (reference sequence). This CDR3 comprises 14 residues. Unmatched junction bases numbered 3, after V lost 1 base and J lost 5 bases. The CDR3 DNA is TGTGCCAGCAGTTTATGGACAGGGGTGAACGAGCAGTACTTC. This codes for CASSLWTGVNEQYF.

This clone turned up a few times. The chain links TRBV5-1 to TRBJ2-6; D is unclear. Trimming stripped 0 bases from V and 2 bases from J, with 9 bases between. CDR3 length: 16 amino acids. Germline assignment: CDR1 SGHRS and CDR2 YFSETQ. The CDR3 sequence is CASSLAGSTGANVLTF. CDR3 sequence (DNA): TGCGCCAGCAGCTTGGCGGGCAGCACTGGGGCCAACGTCCTGACTTTC.

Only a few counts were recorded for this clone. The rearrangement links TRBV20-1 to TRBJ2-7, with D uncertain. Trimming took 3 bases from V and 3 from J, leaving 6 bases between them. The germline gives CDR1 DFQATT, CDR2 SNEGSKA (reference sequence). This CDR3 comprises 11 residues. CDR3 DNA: TGCAGTGCTAGCGGGTTCTACGAGCAGTACTTC. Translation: CSASGFYEQYF.

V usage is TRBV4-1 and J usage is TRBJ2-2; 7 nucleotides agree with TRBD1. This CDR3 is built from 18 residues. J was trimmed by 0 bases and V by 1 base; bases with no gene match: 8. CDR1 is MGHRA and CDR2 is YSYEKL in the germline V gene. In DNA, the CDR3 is TGCGCCAGCAGCCAAGGTCAGACAGGGTTAGCGAACACCGGGGAGCTGTTTTTT. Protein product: CASSQGQTGLANTGELFF.

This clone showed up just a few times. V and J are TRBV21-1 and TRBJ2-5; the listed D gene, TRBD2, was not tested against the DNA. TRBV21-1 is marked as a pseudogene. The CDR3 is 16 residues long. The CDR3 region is CASSKAATSGSETQYF. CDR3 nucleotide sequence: TGTGCCAGCAGCAAAGCCGCTACTAGCGGGAGCGAGACCCAGTACTTC.

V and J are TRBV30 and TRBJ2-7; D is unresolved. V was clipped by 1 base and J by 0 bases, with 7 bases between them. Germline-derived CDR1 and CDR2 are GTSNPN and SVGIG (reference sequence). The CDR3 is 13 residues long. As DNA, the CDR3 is TGTGCCTGGAGTGGAGTCCGCTCCTACGAGCAGTACTTC. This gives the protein CAWSGVRSYEQYF.

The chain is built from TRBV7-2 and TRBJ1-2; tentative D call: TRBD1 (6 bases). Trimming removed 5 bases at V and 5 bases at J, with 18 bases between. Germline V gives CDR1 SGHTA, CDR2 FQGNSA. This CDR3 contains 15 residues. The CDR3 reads CASSIGTLDTYGYTF. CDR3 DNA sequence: TGTGCCAGCAGCATTGGGACACTCGACACTTATGGCTACACCTTC. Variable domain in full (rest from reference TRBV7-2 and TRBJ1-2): GAGVSQSPSNKVTEKGKDVELRCDPISGHTALYWYRQSLGQGLEFLIYFQGNSAPDKSGLPSDRFSAERTGGSVSTLTIQRTQQEDSAVYLCASSIGTLDTYGYTFGSGTRLTVV.

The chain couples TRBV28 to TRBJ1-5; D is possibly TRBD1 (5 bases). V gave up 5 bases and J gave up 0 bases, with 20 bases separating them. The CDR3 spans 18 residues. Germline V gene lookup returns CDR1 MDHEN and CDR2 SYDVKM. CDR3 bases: TGTGCCAGCAGTCCCAAGACAGCCCTTTCCTTTAGCAATCAGCCCCAGCATTTT. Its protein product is CASSPKTALSFSNQPQHF.

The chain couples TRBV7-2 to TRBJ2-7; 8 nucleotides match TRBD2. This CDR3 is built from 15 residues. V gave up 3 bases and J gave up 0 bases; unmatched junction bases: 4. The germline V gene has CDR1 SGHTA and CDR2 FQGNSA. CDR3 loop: CASSFLAGNSYEQYF. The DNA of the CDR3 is TGTGCCAGCAGCTTCCTAGCGGGCAACTCCTACGAGCAGTACTTC.

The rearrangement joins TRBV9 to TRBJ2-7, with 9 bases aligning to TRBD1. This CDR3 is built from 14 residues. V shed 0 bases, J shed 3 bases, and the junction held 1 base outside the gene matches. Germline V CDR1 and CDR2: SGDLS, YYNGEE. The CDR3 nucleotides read TGTGCCAGCAGCGTAGAGGGACAGGGCTACGAGCAGTACTTC. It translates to CASSVEGQGYEQYF.